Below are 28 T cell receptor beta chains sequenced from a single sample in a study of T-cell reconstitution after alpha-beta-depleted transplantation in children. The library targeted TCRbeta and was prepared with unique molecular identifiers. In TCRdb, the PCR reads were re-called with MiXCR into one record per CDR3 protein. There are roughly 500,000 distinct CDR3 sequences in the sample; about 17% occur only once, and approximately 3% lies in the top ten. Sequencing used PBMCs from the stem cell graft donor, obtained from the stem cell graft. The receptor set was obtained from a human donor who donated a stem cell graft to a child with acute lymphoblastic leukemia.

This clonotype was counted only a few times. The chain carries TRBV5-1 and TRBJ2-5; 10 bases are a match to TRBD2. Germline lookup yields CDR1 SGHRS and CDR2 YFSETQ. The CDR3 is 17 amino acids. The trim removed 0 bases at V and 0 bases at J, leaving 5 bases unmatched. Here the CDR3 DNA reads TGCGCCAGCAGCTTGGGGATACTAGCGGGATACCAAGAGACCCAGTACTTC. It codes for CASSLGILAGYQETQYF.

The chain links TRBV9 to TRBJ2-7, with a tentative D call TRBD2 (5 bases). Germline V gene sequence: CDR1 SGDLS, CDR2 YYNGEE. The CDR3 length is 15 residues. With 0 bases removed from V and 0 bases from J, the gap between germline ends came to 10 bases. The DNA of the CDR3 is TGTGCCAGCAGCGTAGGGTCGGGGTACTCCTACGAGCAGTACTTC. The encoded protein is CASSVGSGYSYEQYF.

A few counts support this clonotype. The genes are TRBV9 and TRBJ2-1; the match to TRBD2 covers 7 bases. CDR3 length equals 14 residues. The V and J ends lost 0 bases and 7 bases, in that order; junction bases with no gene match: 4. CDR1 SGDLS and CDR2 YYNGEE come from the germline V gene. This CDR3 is CASSVAGGGNEQFF. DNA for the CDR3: TGTGCCAGCAGCGTAGCTGGGGGGGGAAATGAGCAGTTCTTC. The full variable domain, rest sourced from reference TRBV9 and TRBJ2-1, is DSGVTQTPKHLITATGQRVTLRCSPRSGDLSVYWYQQSLDQGLQFLIQYYNGEERAKGNILERFSAQQFPDLHSELNLSSLELGDSALYFCASSVAGGGNEQFFGPGTRLTVL.

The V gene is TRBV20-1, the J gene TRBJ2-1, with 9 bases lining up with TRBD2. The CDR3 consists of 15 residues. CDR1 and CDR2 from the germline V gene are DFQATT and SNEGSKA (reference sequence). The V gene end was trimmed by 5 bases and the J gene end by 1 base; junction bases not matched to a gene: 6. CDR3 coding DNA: TGCAGTGCTTCGAGACTAGCGGATTCCTACAATGAGCAGTTCTTC. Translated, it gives CSASRLADSYNEQFF.

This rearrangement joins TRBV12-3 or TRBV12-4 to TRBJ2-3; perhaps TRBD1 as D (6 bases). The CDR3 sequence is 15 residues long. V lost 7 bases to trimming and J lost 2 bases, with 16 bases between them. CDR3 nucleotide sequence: TGTGCCAGCAACCTATCAGGGGACGACACAGATACGCAGTATTTT. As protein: CASNLSGDDTDTQYF.

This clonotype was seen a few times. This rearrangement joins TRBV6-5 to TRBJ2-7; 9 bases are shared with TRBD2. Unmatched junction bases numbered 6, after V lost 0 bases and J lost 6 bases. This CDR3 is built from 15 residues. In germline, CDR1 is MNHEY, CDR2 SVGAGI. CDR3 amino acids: CASSYSSLAGLEQYF. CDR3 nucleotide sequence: TGTGCCAGCAGTTACTCGAGTCTAGCGGGACTCGAGCAGTACTTC.

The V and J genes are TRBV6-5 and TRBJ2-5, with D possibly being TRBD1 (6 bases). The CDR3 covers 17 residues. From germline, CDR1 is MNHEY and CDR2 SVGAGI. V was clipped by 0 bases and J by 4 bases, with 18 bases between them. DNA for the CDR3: TGTGCCAGCAGTTACTCCTTTTCCGAGACAGGCGGAGAGACCCAGTACTTC. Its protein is CASSYSFSETGGETQYF.

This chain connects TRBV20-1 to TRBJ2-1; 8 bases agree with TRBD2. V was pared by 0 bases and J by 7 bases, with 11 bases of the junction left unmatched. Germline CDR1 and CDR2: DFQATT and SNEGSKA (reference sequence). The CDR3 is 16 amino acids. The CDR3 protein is CSARDLRQAGDNEQFF. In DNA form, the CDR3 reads TGCAGTGCTAGAGATCTCCGGCAAGCGGGAGATAATGAGCAGTTCTTC.

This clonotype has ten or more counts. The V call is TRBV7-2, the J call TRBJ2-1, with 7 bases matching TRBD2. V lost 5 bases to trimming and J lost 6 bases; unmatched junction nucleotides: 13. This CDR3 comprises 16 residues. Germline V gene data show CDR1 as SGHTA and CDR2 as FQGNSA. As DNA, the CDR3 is TGTGCCAGCAGCCTACGAGTCGGGTTAGCGGGCAATGAGCAGTTCTTC. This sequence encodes CASSLRVGLAGNEQFF.

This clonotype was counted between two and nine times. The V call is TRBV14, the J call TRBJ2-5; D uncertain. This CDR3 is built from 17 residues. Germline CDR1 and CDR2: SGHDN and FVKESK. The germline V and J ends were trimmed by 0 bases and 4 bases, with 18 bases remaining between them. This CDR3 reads CASSQDWPDWRGETQYF. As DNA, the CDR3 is TGTGCCAGCAGCCAAGATTGGCCAGATTGGAGAGGAGAGACCCAGTACTTC. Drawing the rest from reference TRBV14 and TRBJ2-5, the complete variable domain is EAGVTQFPSHSVIEKGQTVTLRCDPISGHDNLYWYRRVMGKEIKFLLHFVKESKQDESGMPNNRFLAERTGGTYSTLKVQPAELEDSGVYFCASSQDWPDWRGETQYFGPGTRLLVL.

The CDR3 DNA reads TGCGCCAGCAGCCTACTCCCGGGACTAGCGGGAGGAGGTTACGAGCAGTACTTC. Translated: CASSLLPGLAGGGYEQYF. The V call is TRBV4-1, the J call TRBJ2-7; TRBD2 agrees at 15 bases. The junction had 11 bases not matched to a gene; V was cut back by 4 bases and J by 4 bases. Germline V gene lookup returns CDR1 MGHRA and CDR2 YSYEKL. The CDR3 runs to 18 residues.

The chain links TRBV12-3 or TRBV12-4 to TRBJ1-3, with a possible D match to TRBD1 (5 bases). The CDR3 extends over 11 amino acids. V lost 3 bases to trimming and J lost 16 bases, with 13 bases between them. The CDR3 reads CASSFDSHNYF. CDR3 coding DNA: TGTGCCAGCAGTTTTGACAGCCACAACTATTTT.

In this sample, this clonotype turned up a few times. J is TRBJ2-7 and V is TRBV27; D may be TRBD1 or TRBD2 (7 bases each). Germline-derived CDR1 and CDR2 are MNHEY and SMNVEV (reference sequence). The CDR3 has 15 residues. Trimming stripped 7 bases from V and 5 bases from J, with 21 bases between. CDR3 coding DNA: TGTGCCAGCACCCAAAGCGGGGACAGTTTCAACGAGCAGTACTTC. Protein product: CASTQSGDSFNEQYF.

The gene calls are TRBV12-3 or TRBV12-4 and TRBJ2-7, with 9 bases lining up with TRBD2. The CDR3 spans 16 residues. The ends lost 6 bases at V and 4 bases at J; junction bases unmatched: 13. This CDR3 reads CASSPLGRGRGYEQYF. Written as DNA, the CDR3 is TGTGCCAGCAGCCCCTTGGGGCGCGGGAGGGGTTACGAGCAGTACTTC.

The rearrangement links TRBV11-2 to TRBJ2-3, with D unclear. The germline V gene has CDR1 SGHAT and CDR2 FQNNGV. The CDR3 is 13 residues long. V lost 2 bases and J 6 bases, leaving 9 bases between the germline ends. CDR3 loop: CASSLPLVDTQYF. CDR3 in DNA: TGTGCCAGCAGCTTACCCCTAGTGGATACGCAGTATTTT.

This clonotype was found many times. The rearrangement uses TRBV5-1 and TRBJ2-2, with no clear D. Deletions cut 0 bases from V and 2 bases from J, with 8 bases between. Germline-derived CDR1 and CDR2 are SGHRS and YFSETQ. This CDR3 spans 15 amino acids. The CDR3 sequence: CASSLEGRNTGELFF. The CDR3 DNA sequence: TGCGCCAGCAGCTTGGAGGGCCGAAACACCGGGGAGCTGTTTTTT. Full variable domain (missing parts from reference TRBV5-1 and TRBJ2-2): KAGVTQTPRYLIKTRGQQVTLSCSPISGHRSVSWYQQTPGQGLQFLFEYFSETQRNKGNFPGRFSGRQFSNSRSEMNVSTLELGDSALYLCASSLEGRNTGELFFGEGSRLTVL.

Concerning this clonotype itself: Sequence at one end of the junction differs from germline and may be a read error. CDR3 amino acids: CVSSSRGSVRQPQHF. The CDR3 DNA reads as TGTGTCAGCAGTAGCAGGGGGTCGGTGCGTCAGCCCCAGCATTTT. V gene TRBV12-3 or TRBV12-4 combines with J gene TRBJ1-5, with 7 bases aligning to TRBD1. The CDR3 is 15 amino acids.

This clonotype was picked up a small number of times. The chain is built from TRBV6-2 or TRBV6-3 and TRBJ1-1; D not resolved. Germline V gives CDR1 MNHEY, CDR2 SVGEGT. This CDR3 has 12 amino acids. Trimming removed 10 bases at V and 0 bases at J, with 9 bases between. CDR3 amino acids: CAIWSVNTEAFF. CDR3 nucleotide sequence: TGTGCCATCTGGTCTGTGAACACTGAAGCTTTCTTT.

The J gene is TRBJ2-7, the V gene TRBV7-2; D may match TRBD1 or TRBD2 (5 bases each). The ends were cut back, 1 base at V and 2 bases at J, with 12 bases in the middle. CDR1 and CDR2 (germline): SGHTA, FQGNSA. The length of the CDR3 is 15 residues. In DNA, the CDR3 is TGTGCCAGCAGCTTAGGACCCATGGGGGCCTACGAGCAGTACTTC. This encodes CASSLGPMGAYEQYF.

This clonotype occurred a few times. The CDR3 here is CASSLNIGRETQYF. In DNA form, the CDR3 reads TGTGCCAGCAGCTTAAATATCGGGAGAGAGACCCAGTACTTC. V is TRBV7-2 and J is TRBJ2-5; possible D gene TRBD2, 6 bases. The V end was cut by 2 bases, the J end by 4 bases, with 11 bases between. CDR1 and CDR2 (germline): SGHTA, FQGNSA. The CDR3 length is 14 residues.

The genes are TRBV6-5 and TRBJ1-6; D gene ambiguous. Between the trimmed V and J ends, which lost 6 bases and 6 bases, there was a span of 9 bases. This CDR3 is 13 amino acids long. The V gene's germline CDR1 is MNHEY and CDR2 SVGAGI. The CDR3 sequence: CASRFLFNSPLHF. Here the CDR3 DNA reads TGTGCCAGCAGATTTCTCTTTAATTCACCCCTCCACTTT.

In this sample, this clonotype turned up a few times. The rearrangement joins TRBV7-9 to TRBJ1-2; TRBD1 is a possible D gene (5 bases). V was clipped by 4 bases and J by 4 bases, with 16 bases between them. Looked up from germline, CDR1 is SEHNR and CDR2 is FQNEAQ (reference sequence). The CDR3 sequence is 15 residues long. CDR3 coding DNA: TGTGCCAGCAGCTCCTCGCGGGGCGACCCCTATGGCTACACCTTC. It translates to CASSSSRGDPYGYTF. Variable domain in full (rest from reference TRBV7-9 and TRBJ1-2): DTGVSQNPRHKITKRGQNVTFRCDPISEHNRLYWYRQTLGQGPEFLTYFQNEAQLEKSRLLSDRFSAERPKGSFSTLEIQRTEQGDSAMYLCASSSSRGDPYGYTFGSGTRLTVV.

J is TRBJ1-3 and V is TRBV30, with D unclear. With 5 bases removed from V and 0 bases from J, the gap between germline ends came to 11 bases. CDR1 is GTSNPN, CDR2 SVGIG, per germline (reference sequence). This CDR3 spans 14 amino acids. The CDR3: CAWVEQSSGNTIYF. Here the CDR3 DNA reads TGTGCCTGGGTCGAACAGAGCTCTGGAAACACCATATATTTT. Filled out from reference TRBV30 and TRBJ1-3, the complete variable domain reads SQTIHQWPATLVQPVGSPLSLECTVEGTSNPNLYWYRQAAGRGLQLLFYSVGIGQISSEVPQNLSASRPQDRQFILSSKKLLLSDSGFYLCAWVEQSSGNTIYFGEGSWLTVV.

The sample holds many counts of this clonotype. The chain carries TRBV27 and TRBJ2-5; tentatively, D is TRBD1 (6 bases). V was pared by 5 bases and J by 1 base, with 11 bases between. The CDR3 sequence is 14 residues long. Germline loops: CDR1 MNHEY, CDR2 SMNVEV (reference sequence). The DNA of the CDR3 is TGTGCCAGCAGTACCGCAGGGGTCCAAGAGACCCAGTACTTC. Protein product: CASSTAGVQETQYF.

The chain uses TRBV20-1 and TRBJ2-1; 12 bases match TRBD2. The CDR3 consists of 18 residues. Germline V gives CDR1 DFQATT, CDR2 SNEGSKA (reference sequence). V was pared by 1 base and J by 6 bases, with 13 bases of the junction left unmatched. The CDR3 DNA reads TGCAGTGCTAGAGGTGAGGGACTAGCGGGCAGTGACTCCAATGAGCAGTTCTTC. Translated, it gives CSARGEGLAGSDSNEQFF.

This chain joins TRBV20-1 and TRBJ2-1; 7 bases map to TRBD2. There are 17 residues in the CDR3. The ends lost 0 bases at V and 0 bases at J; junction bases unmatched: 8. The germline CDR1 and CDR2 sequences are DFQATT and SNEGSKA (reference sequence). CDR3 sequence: CSARDASGRSSYNEQFF. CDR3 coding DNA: TGCAGTGCTAGAGATGCTAGCGGACGGAGCTCCTACAATGAGCAGTTCTTC.

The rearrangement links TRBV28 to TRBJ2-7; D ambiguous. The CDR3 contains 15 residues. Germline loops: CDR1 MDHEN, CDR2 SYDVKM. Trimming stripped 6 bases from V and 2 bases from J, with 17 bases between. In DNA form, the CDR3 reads TGTGCCAGCAGCCTCACCGGACGGTCCGCCTACGAGCAGTACTTC. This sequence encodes CASSLTGRSAYEQYF.

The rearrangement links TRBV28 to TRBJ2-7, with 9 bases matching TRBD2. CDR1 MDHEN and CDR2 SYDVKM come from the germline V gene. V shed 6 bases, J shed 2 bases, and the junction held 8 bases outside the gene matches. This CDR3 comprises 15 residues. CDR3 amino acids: CASRKISGRTYEQYF. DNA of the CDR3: TGTGCCAGCAGGAAGATTAGCGGGAGAACCTACGAGCAGTACTTC.